These 8 T cell receptor beta chains were sequenced from one sample in a study of radiation and T cells in renal cell carcinoma. Indicated time point: blood 4 weeks post-SBRT, at nephrectomy. Treatment of the sample: 15 Gy SBRT to primary tumor, nephrectomy 4 weeks later. The table came from immunoSEQ multiplex PCR; TCRdb's copy has only in-frame clones and leaves some out. The sample has about 170,000 clones; about 87% are singletons. Sequencing used blood, obtained from a patient whose treatment included radiotherapy and nephrectomy. These receptors came from a woman aged 45-59 years with renal cell carcinoma.

CDR3 nucleotide sequence: TGTGCCAGCAGCTCACCTCGACAGGTTGAGGTCCCCTATGGCTACACCTTC. Translated, it gives CASSSPRQVEVPYGYTF. The genes are TRBV5-4 and TRBJ1-2; TRBD1 is a possible D gene (6 bases). CDR1 and CDR2 from the germline V gene are SGHNT and YYREEE (reference sequence). The V and J ends lost 3 bases and 4 bases respectively, with 22 bases between them. The CDR3 has 17 amino acids.

The chain is built from TRBV9 and TRBJ1-2; D call uncertain. CDR1 SGDLS and CDR2 YYNGEE come from the germline V gene. This CDR3 comprises 13 residues. V was cut by 4 bases and J by 4 bases, with 11 bases left in between. The CDR3 DNA reads as TGTGCCAGCAGCTCTGGGAGGACCTATGGCTACACCTTC. Protein: CASSSGRTYGYTF.

The V and J genes are TRBV14 and TRBJ2-5; the D gene is possibly TRBD2 (6 bases). This CDR3 region has 15 residues. Germline assignment: CDR1 SGHDN and CDR2 FVKESK. The V and J ends lost 4 bases and 4 bases respectively, with 16 bases between them. CDR3: CASSRRTTIRETQYF. CDR3 nucleotide sequence: TGTGCCAGCAGCCGGCGGACTACTATCAGAGAGACCCAGTACTTC.

This clone has just a few counts. This sequence joins TRBV9 and TRBJ2-2; perhaps TRBD1 as D (5 bases). In germline, CDR1 is SGDLS, CDR2 YYNGEE. The V gene lost 0 bases and the J gene lost 5 bases, with 11 bases spanning the gap. The CDR3 covers 15 residues. The CDR3 loop reads CASSVGGSGTGELFF. The CDR3 nucleotides read TGTGCCAGCAGCGTAGGAGGCTCAGGGACCGGGGAGCTGTTTTTT.

The chain employs TRBV9 and TRBJ2-1, with D possibly being TRBD2 (6 bases). From germline, CDR1 is SGDLS and CDR2 YYNGEE. V shed 7 bases and J shed 1 base, with 9 bases lying between them. This CDR3 is 13 amino acids long. The CDR3 region has the DNA TGTGCCAGCGCCGGACTATCCTACAATGAGCAGTTCTTC. Its translation: CASAGLSYNEQFF.

The chain combines TRBV7-2 with TRBJ2-1, with TRBD1 as a possible D gene (6 bases). The V end lost 3 bases, the J end lost 10 bases, and 16 bases lay between the germline ends. CDR1 is SGHTA and CDR2 is FQGNSA in the germline V gene. The CDR3 has 14 residues. Here the CDR3 reads CASSFLRGTEEQFF. The CDR3 DNA follows: TGTGCCAGCAGCTTTCTTAGGGGGACGGAGGAGCAGTTCTTC.

The chain joins TRBV19 to TRBJ1-2; D is unclear. The V gene lost 4 bases and the J gene lost 7 bases, with 7 bases spanning the gap. CDR1 is LNHDA, CDR2 SQIVND, per germline (reference sequence). The CDR3 has 11 amino acids. CDR3 sequence (DNA): TGTGCCAGTAGTACCGGACTTGGCTACACCTTC. This encodes CASSTGLGYTF. Filled out from reference TRBV19 and TRBJ1-2, the complete variable domain reads DGGITQSPKYLFRKEGQNVTLSCEQNLNHDAMYWYRQDPGQGLRLIYYSQIVNDFQKGDIAEGYSVSREKKESFPLTVTSAQKNPTAFYLCASSTGLGYTFGSGTRLTVV.

The V gene is TRBV4-1, the J gene TRBJ1-2; possibly TRBD1 for D (6 bases). Germline V CDR1 and CDR2: MGHRA, YSYEKL. V gave up 0 bases and J gave up 7 bases, with 12 bases separating them. This CDR3 region has 14 residues. The CDR3 protein is CASSQDQTGSGYTF. CDR3 sequence (DNA): TGCGCCAGCAGCCAAGATCAAACAGGGAGTGGCTACACCTTC.